This T cell receptor beta chain was found in a study of cytomegalovirus exposure and HLA in healthy donors. Germline CDR1 and CDR2: SGHVS and FNYEAQ. V was trimmed by 6 bases and J by 1 base, leaving 16 bases between them. The CDR3 has 15 residues. For this clone: What it binds is unknown.

Overall study results and limits: As immune exposure information, only CMV serostatus was available.

The PCR was carried out with 60 Vbeta primers and 13 Jbeta primers. The protocol was immunoSEQ multiplex PCR, while the TCRdb copy is restricted to in-frame clones and leaves out a portion. The sample yields tens of thousands of clones, 82% seen once. The rearrangement joins TRBV7-6 to TRBJ2-7; D is perhaps TRBD1 (6 bases). The clonotype originates from a man aged 50-59 years in good health and CMV-seronegative. Sequencing used PBMCs. CDR3 amino acids: CASRFPRGQSYEQYF. CDR3 bases: TGTGCCAGCAGATTCCCCCGGGGACAATCCTACGAGCAGTACTTC.